This T cell receptor beta chain comes out of a study of blood T cell repertoires in COVID-19. V was pared by 4 bases and J by 9 bases, with 13 bases of the junction left unmatched. CDR1 and CDR2 (germline): SGHRS, YFSETQ. The CDR3 is made up of 16 amino acids. Data came from immunoSEQ multiplex PCR; TCRdb stores just in-frame clones and leaves some out. The repertoire includes 250,000 to 300,000 clones, around nine tenths of them detected once, and roughly 2.3% sits in the top ten. This clone appeared once. Sequencing was done on a sample of peripheral blood. The chain carries TRBV5-1 and TRBJ1-6, with 7 bases that match TRBD1. The source is a man aged 45 to 65 with acute or convalescent COVID-19. The CDR3 here is CASSADRAEEGSPLHF. As DNA, the CDR3 is TGCGCCAGCAGCGCAGACAGGGCGGAGGAGGGTTCACCCCTCCACTTT.